This TCR beta chain was sequenced during a study of T cell changes during pregnancy in multiple sclerosis. The CDR3 extends over 14 amino acids. CDR1 is MNHNS, CDR2 SASEGT, per germline. The V and J ends lost 5 bases and 8 bases, in that order; junction bases with no gene match: 6. TCRdb keeps only in-frame clones here, not all; method: immunoSEQ multiplex PCR. The table has about 70,000 clones, approximately 94% seen once. The rearrangement uses TRBV6-1 and TRBJ1-6; 7 bases agree with TRBD1. The sequences come from peripheral blood, collected in the third trimester of pregnancy. The sequence derives from a female donor with multiple sclerosis, enrolled in a pregnancy study. DNA of the CDR3: TGTGCCAGCAGTCCGACAGGGATCGATTCACCCCTCCACTTT. This gives the protein CASSPTGIDSPLHF.